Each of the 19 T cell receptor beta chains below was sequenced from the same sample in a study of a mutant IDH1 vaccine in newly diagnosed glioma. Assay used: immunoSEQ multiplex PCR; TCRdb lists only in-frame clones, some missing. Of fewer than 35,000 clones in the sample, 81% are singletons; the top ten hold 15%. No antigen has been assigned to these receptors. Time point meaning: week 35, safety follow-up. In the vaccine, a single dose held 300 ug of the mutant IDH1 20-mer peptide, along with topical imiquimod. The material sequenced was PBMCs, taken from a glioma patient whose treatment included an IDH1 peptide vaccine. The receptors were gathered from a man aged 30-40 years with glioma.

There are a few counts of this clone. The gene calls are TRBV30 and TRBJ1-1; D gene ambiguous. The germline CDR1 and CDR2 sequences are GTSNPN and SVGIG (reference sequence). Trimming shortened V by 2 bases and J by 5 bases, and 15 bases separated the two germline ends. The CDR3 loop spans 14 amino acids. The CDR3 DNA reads TGTGCCTGGAGTAGGACTCAAAGAAGGACTGAAGCTTTCTTT. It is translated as CAWSRTQRRTEAFF.

The DNA of the CDR3 is TGTGCCAGCACCCTGGACAGGGGGCCCTACGAGCAGTACTTC. Protein: CASTLDRGPYEQYF. The chain recombines TRBV7-2 with TRBJ2-7; the match to TRBD1 covers 11 bases. Trimming at V came to 7 bases and at J to 2 bases, leaving 4 bases not matched to a gene. Looked up from germline, CDR1 is SGHTA and CDR2 is FQGNSA. There are 14 residues in the CDR3.

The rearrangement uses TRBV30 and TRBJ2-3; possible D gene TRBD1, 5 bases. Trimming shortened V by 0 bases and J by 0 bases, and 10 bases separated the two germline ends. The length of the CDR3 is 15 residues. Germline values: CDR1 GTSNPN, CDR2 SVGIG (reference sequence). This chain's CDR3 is CAWSVARVSTDTQYF. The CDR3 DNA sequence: TGTGCCTGGAGTGTAGCCAGGGTTAGCACAGATACGCAGTATTTT.

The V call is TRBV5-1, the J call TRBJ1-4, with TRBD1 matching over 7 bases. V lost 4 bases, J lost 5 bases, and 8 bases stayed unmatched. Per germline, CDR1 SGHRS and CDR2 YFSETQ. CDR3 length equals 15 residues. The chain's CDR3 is CASSSSGQLNEKLFF. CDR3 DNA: TGCGCCAGCAGCAGCTCGGGACAGCTCAATGAAAAACTGTTTTTT.

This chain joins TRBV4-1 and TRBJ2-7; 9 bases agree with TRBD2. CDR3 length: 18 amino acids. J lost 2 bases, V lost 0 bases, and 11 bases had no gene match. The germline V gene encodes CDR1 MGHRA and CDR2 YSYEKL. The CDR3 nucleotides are TGCGCCAGCAGCCAAGACAGGGCGGGAGGGTCCTACCCCTACGAGCAGTACTTC. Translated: CASSQDRAGGSYPYEQYF.

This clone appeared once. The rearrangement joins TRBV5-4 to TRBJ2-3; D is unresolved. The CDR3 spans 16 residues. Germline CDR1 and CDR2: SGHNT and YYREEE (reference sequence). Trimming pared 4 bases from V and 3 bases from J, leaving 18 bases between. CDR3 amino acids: CASSRPGSLKTDTQYF. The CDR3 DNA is TGTGCCAGCAGCAGGCCAGGTTCGTTAAAGACAGATACGCAGTATTTT. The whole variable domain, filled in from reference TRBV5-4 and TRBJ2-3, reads ETGVTQSPTHLIKTRGQQVTLRCSSQSGHNTVSWYQQALGQGPQFIFQYYREEENGRGNFPPRFSGLQFPNYSSELNVNALELDDSALYLCASSRPGSLKTDTQYFGPGTRLTVL.

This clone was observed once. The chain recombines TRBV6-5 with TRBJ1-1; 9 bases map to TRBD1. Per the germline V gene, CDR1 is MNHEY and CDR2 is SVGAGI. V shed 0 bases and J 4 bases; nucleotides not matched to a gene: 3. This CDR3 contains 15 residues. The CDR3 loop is CASSYSTGGTTEAFF. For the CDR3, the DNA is TGTGCCAGCAGTTACTCGACAGGGGGAACCACTGAAGCTTTCTTT.

Here the CDR3 reads CASSSQAGVRSIEQYF. In nucleotides, the CDR3 is TGTGCCAGCAGCTCTCAAGCGGGAGTTCGTTCGATCGAGCAGTACTTC. The genes are TRBV5-4 and TRBJ2-7, with 8 positions matching TRBD2. V lost 3 bases, J lost 6 bases, and 14 bases stayed unmatched. Germline CDR1 reads SGHNT; CDR2 reads YYREEE (reference sequence). The CDR3 sequence is 16 residues long.

The CDR3 DNA sequence: TGCGCCAGCAGCTTGGAAGCGGGAGGGGGGAATGAGCAGTTCTTC. It encodes CASSLEAGGGNEQFF. The genes are TRBV5-1 and TRBJ2-1; 10 nucleotides align to TRBD2. CDR3 length: 15 residues. Unmatched junction bases numbered 4, after V lost 0 bases and J lost 7 bases. Looked up from germline, CDR1 is SGHRS and CDR2 is YFSETQ. Supplemented by reference TRBV5-1 and TRBJ2-1, the full variable domain reads KAGVTQTPRYLIKTRGQQVTLSCSPISGHRSVSWYQQTPGQGLQFLFEYFSETQRNKGNFPGRFSGRQFSNSRSEMNVSTLELGDSALYLCASSLEAGGGNEQFFGPGTRLTVL.

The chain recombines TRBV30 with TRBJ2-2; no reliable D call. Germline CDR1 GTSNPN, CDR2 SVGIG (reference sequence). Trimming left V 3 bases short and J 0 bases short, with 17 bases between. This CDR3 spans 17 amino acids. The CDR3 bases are TGTGCCTGGAGACCCCCTGGCAGGCGACCGAACACCGGGGAGCTGTTTTTT. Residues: CAWRPPGRRPNTGELFF. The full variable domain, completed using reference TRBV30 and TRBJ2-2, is SQTIHQWPATLVQPVGSPLSLECTVEGTSNPNLYWYRQAAGRGLQLLFYSVGIGQISSEVPQNLSASRPQDRQFILSSKKLLLSDSGFYLCAWRPPGRRPNTGELFFGEGSRLTVL.

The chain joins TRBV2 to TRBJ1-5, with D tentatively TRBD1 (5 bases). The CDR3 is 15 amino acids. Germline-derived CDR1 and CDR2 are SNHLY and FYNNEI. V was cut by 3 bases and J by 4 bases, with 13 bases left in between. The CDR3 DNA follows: TGTGCCAGCAGTGACCGGGGCGCCGGGAATCAGCCCCAGCATTTT. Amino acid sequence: CASSDRGAGNQPQHF.

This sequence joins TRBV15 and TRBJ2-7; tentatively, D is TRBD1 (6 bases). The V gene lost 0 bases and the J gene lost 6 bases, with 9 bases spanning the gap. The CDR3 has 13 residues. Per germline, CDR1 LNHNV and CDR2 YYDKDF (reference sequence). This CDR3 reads CATSRDRGFEQYF. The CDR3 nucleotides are TGTGCCACCAGCAGAGACAGGGGTTTCGAGCAGTACTTC. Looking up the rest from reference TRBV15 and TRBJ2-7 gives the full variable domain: DAMVIQNPRYQVTQFGKPVTLSCSQTLNHNVMYWYQQKSSQAPKLLFHYYDKDFNNEADTPDNFQSRRPNTSFCFLDIRSPGLGDTAMYLCATSRDRGFEQYFGPGTRLTVT.

The CDR3 region is CASSPDRGRNHGYTF. The CDR3 nucleotides read TGTGCCAGCAGCCCCGACAGGGGAAGGAATCATGGCTACACCTTC. The rearrangement links TRBV7-9 to TRBJ1-2; 8 bases line up with TRBD1. The CDR3 has 15 residues. J was trimmed by 6 bases and V by 5 bases; bases with no gene match: 11. Germline loops: CDR1 SEHNR, CDR2 FQNEAQ (reference sequence).

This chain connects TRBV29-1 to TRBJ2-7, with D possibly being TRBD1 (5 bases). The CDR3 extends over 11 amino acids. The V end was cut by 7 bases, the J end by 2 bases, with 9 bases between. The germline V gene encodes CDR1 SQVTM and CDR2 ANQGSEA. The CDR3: CSATETYEQYF. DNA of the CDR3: TGCAGCGCGACAGAAACCTACGAGCAGTACTTC.

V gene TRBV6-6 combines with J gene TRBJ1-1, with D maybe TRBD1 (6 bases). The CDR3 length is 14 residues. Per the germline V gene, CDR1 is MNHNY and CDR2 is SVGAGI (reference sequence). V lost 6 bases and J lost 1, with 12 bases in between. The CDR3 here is CASRRQETNTEAFF. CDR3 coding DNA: TGTGCCAGCAGGCGACAGGAAACGAACACTGAAGCTTTCTTT.

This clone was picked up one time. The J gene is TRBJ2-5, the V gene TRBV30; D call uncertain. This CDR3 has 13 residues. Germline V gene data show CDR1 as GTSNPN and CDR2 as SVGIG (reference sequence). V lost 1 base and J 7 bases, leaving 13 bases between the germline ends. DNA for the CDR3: TGTGCCTGGAGTGGGTCGAGTGCGTCGACCCAGTACTTC. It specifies CAWSGSSASTQYF. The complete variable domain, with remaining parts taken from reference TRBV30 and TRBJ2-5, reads SQTIHQWPATLVQPVGSPLSLECTVEGTSNPNLYWYRQAAGRGLQLLFYSVGIGQISSEVPQNLSASRPQDRQFILSSKKLLLSDSGFYLCAWSGSSASTQYFGPGTRLLVL.

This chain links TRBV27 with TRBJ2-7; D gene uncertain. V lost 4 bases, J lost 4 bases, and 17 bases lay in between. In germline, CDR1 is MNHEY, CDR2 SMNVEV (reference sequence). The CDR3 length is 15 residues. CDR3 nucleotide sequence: TGTGCCAGCAGTTCGACCCTCCCGGCCCCTTACGAGCAGTACTTC. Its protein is CASSSTLPAPYEQYF.

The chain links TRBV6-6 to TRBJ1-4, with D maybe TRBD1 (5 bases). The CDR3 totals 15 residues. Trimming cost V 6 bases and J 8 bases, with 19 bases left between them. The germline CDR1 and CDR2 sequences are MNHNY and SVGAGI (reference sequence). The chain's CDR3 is CASRKDRGGGEKLFF. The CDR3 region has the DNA TGTGCCAGCAGGAAGGATAGGGGAGGAGGCGAAAAACTGTTTTTT.

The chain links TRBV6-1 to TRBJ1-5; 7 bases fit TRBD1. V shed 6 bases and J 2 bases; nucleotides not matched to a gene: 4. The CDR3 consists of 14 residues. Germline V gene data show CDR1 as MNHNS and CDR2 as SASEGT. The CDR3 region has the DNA TGTGCCAGCAGGATAGACAGGGGCAATCAGCCCCAGCATTTT. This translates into CASRIDRGNQPQHF.